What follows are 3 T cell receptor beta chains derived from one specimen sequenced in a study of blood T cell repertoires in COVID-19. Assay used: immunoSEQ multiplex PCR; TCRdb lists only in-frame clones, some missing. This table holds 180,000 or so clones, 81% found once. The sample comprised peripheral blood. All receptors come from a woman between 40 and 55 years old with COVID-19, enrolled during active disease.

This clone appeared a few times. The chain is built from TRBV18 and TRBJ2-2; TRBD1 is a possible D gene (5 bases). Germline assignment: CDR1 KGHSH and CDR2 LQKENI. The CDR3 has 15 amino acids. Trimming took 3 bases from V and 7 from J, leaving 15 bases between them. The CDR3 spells CASSPRSREDGELFF. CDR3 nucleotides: TGTGCCAGCTCACCTAGATCCAGGGAAGACGGGGAGCTGTTTTTT.

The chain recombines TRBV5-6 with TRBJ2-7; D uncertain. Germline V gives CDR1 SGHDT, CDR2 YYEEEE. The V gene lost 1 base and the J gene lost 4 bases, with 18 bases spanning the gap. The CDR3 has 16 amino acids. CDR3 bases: TGTGCCAGCAGCTTGAGTTCGGCATCCCAGGAATACGAGCAGTACTTC. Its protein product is CASSLSSASQEYEQYF.

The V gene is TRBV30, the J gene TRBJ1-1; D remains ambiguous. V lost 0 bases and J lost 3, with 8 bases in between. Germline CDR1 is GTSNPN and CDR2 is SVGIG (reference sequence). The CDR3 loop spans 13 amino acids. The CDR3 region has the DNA TGTGCCTGGAGTGTACGGAGAGACACTGAAGCTTTCTTT. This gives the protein CAWSVRRDTEAFF. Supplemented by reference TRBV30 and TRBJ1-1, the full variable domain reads SQTIHQWPATLVQPVGSPLSLECTVEGTSNPNLYWYRQAAGRGLQLLFYSVGIGQISSEVPQNLSASRPQDRQFILSSKKLLLSDSGFYLCAWSVRRDTEAFFGQGTRLTVV.